The T cell receptor (beta chain) under discussion was sequenced for a study of T-cell reconstitution after alpha-beta-depleted transplantation in children. Points from the study as a whole: The high TCRbeta diversity at day 60 in some patients came from surviving recipient T cells and thymic progenitors. T-cell counts and diversity were attributed mostly to newly produced T cells one year after transplant. About two months after transplant, alpha-beta T cells reportedly came from several hundred expanded graft clones.

A library of TCRbeta sequences, prepared with unique molecular identifiers, was generated. TCRdb processed the PCR reads anew with MiXCR; each CDR3 protein has one entry. The table shows about 210,000 distinct CDR3 sequences, with around a sixth occurring only once. Notes on this clonotype: The antigen remains undetermined.

Germline trimming cut 6 bases from V and 2 bases from J; bases unmatched to any gene: 4. Germline CDR1 and CDR2: SGHTA and FQGNSA. The CDR3 is made up of 15 amino acids. This TCR was sampled from a male patient aged 2 to 10 who had a stem cell transplant for acute lymphoblastic leukemia, so the T cells may come from the graft donor. This specimen consisted of PBMCs, mostly from graft donor cells, obtained 360 days after TCRalphabeta/CD19-depleted stem cell transplant. The genes are TRBV7-2 and TRBJ2-3; 11 bases line up with TRBD2. DNA for the CDR3: TGTGCCAGCAGACCACTAGCGGGGGTCACAGATACGCAGTATTTT. Translated: CASRPLAGVTDTQYF.